This passage covers 21 T cell receptor beta chains from one sample sequenced in a study of response to subunit inactivated influenza vaccine. TCRdb reanalysed the RT-PCR reads using MiXCR and keeps one entry per CDR3 protein. Counted here are about 620,000 distinct CDR3 sequences, about 11% occurring once; the ten biggest clones make up approximately 11%. These sequences were also reported in another study, on T cells expressing NK-cell markers. According to that study: UMIs were included in TCR beta cDNA generated by 5'RACE template switching.

The sequences come from PBMCs from blood, collected on the day of vaccination. These receptors were taken from a man aged 45-60 years who received an inactivated influenza vaccine.

In this sample, this clonotype turned up many times. This sequence joins TRBV28 and TRBJ2-3; D remains unclear. CDR1 and CDR2 (germline): MDHEN, SYDVKM. CDR3 length equals 14 residues. The V and J ends lost 2 bases and 8 bases respectively, with 14 bases between them. This CDR3 reads CASSLSRPATTQYF. CDR3 DNA: TGTGCCAGCAGTTTAAGCCGGCCGGCAACTACGCAGTATTTT.

The sample holds a few counts of this clonotype. The V and J genes are TRBV13 and TRBJ1-6; 10 bases match TRBD1. This CDR3 contains 16 residues. The germline V gene has CDR1 PRHDT and CDR2 FYEKMQ (reference sequence). V lost 5 bases and J lost 8; bases outside the gene matches: 9. As DNA, the CDR3 is TGTGCCAGCAGCCCCCGGGACAGGGGCTTGCATTCACCCCTCCACTTT. Its translation is CASSPRDRGLHSPLHF. The complete variable domain, with remaining parts taken from reference TRBV13 and TRBJ1-6, reads AAGVIQSPRHLIKEKRETATLKCYPIPRHDTVYWYQQGPGQDPQFLISFYEKMQSDKGSIPDRFSAQQFSDYHSELNMSSLELGDSALYFCASSPRDRGLHSPLHFGNGTRLTVT.

The sample holds many counts of this clonotype. V usage is TRBV12-3 or TRBV12-4 and J usage is TRBJ2-4; TRBD1 aligns across 7 bases. The CDR3 extends over 14 amino acids. Losses at the gene ends were 6 bases for V and 0 bases for J; bases not matched to a gene: 2. The CDR3 DNA is TGTGCCAGCAGGGGACAGCTAGCCAAAAACATTCAGTACTTC. Amino acid sequence: CASRGQLAKNIQYF.

In this sample, this clonotype turned up a few times. The chain uses TRBV7-8 and TRBJ2-7; no clear D gene. This CDR3 contains 14 residues. Germline CDR1 SGHVS, CDR2 FQNEAQ. V lost 5 bases to trimming and J lost 3 bases, with 14 bases between them. The CDR3 is CASSLARRDYEQYF. In DNA form, the CDR3 reads TGTGCCAGCAGCCTGGCTCGGAGAGACTACGAGCAGTACTTC.

J is TRBJ1-5 and V is TRBV12-3 or TRBV12-4; D ambiguous. V lost 4 bases and J lost 1, with 14 bases in between. The CDR3 spans 16 residues. The CDR3 protein is CASSSSTGSSNQPQHF. In DNA, the CDR3 is TGTGCCAGCAGTTCCTCGACCGGGAGCAGCAATCAGCCCCAGCATTTT.

Ten or more counts support this clonotype. The chain combines TRBV7-9 with TRBJ2-5; the D gene is possibly TRBD1 (7 bases). V was pared by 5 bases and J by 4 bases, with 14 bases between. Germline CDR1 and CDR2: SEHNR and FQNEAQ (reference sequence). The CDR3 loop spans 14 amino acids. The CDR3 nucleotides are TGTGCCAGCAGCAAGAGACAGGGAGGAGAGACCCAGTACTTC. Protein: CASSKRQGGETQYF.

The V gene is TRBV10-3, the J gene TRBJ1-2, with no clear D. The V and J ends lost 0 bases and 7 bases respectively, with 9 bases between them. Germline V lookup: CDR1 ENHRY, CDR2 SYGVKD. The CDR3 is 13 residues long. CDR3 region: CAISESRGLGYTF. The CDR3 region has the DNA TGTGCCATCAGTGAGTCTCGAGGGCTTGGCTACACCTTC.

This clonotype was seen a few times. The chain joins TRBV30 to TRBJ2-2; TRBD2 is a possible D gene (6 bases). Germline V lookup: CDR1 GTSNPN, CDR2 SVGIG (reference sequence). Trimming took 4 bases from V and 4 from J, leaving 10 bases between them. The CDR3 sequence is 13 residues long. CDR3: CAWNQGGTGELFF. For the CDR3, the DNA is TGTGCCTGGAATCAGGGAGGCACCGGGGAGCTGTTTTTT.

J is TRBJ1-5 and V is TRBV12-3 or TRBV12-4, with a weak D call TRBD1 (6 bases). V was clipped by 6 bases and J by 4 bases, with 10 bases between them. This CDR3 has 13 amino acids. CDR3 sequence (DNA): TGTGCCAGCAGGACAGGTGGGAATCAGCCCCAGCATTTT. Translated: CASRTGGNQPQHF.

In this sample, this clonotype turned up a few times. V gene TRBV14 combines with J gene TRBJ2-2; a possible D gene is TRBD1 (6 bases). Germline CDR1 reads SGHDN; CDR2 reads FVKESK. CDR3 length: 16 amino acids. V lost 2 bases and J 6 bases, leaving 16 bases between the germline ends. This CDR3 is CASSQFTGIRPGELFF. CDR3 in DNA: TGTGCCAGCAGCCAATTTACAGGGATTAGACCCGGGGAGCTGTTTTTT. The whole variable domain, filled in from reference TRBV14 and TRBJ2-2, reads EAGVTQFPSHSVIEKGQTVTLRCDPISGHDNLYWYRRVMGKEIKFLLHFVKESKQDESGMPNNRFLAERTGGTYSTLKVQPAELEDSGVYFCASSQFTGIRPGELFFGEGSRLTVL.

This clonotype was seen only a few times. The gene calls are TRBV28 and TRBJ1-2, with 9 bases matching TRBD1. The junction had 13 bases not matched to a gene; V was cut back by 6 bases and J by 8 bases. Germline CDR1 reads MDHEN; CDR2 reads SYDVKM. The CDR3 spans 15 residues. In DNA, the CDR3 is TGTGCCAGCAGCTTCTTCCCGGACAGGGGCGGAGGCTACACCTTC. Its protein product is CASSFFPDRGGGYTF.

This clonotype appeared many times. This chain's CDR3 is CASSLRTSGRFSYEQYF. CDR3 nucleotide sequence: TGTGCCAGCAGTTTACGGACTAGCGGGAGGTTCTCCTACGAGCAGTACTTC. This rearrangement joins TRBV27 to TRBJ2-7; TRBD2 aligns across 14 bases. The germline V gene encodes CDR1 MNHEY and CDR2 SMNVEV (reference sequence). The length of the CDR3 is 17 residues. J gave up 0 bases and V 2 bases, and 3 bases lay outside the gene matches.

There are many counts of this clonotype. The chain couples TRBV7-2 to TRBJ2-2, with TRBD1 identical over 7 bases. Germline V lookup: CDR1 SGHTA, CDR2 FQGNSA. V was pared by 1 base and J by 2 bases, with 4 bases of the junction left unmatched. The CDR3 runs to 16 residues. The CDR3 protein is CASSLVSGGNTGELFF. The DNA for the CDR3 is TGTGCCAGCAGCTTAGTTTCAGGGGGAAACACCGGGGAGCTGTTTTTT.

The chain combines TRBV28 with TRBJ2-3, with 7 bases fitting TRBD1. The CDR3 contains 15 residues. CDR1 and CDR2 (germline): MDHEN, SYDVKM. With V trimmed by 4 bases and J by 0 bases, 4 bases remained unmatched. In DNA, the CDR3 is TGTGCCAGCAGTTGGGACAGCCCTAGCACAGATACGCAGTATTTT. Translation: CASSWDSPSTDTQYF.

This clonotype was counted a single time. The junction departs from the called germline gene at one end, perhaps through a read error. The chain joins TRBV29-1 to TRBJ1-1, with D uncertain. Germline CDR1 reads SQVTM; CDR2 reads ANQGSEA. CDR3 length equals 13 residues. CDR3 in DNA: TGCAGCGGCTTGCCCAACCCGAACACTGAAGTTTTCTTT. It translates to CSGLPNPNTEVFF. Based on the CDR3 plus reference TRBV29-1 and TRBJ1-1, the full variable domain is SAVISQKPSRDICQRGTSLTIQCQVDSQVTMMFWYRQQPGQSLTLIATANQGSEATYESGFVIDKFPISRPNLTFSTLTVSNMSPEDSSIYLCSGLPNPNTEVFFGQGTRLTVV.

The table lists this clonotype with a few counts. The chain is built from TRBV11-3 and TRBJ2-3; no firm D call. Trimming removed 8 bases from V and 2 bases from J, with 8 bases in between. Germline CDR1 and CDR2: SGHNT and YENEEA. The CDR3 extends over 12 amino acids. The CDR3 region is CASSENTDTQYF. DNA for the CDR3: TGTGCCAGCTCCGAGAACACAGATACGCAGTATTTT.

This clonotype has at least ten counts. The chain is built from TRBV7-2 and TRBJ2-5; 7 bases agree with TRBD1. V trimming: 4 bases; J trimming: 3 bases; junction bases outside the gene matches: 2. Germline CDR1 reads SGHTA; CDR2 reads FQGNSA. The CDR3 sequence is 13 residues long. The CDR3 DNA reads TGTGCCAGCAGCTGGGACAGAAAAGAGACCCAGTACTTC. It codes for CASSWDRKETQYF.

This clonotype was seen at least ten times. The V gene is TRBV5-1, the J gene TRBJ1-2, with D tentatively TRBD1 (6 bases). This CDR3 region has 15 residues. Germline V gene data show CDR1 as SGHRS and CDR2 as YFSETQ. Trimming shortened V by 6 bases and J by 3 bases, and 18 bases separated the two germline ends. The CDR3 loop is CASTLTAQGYYGYTF. CDR3 in DNA: TGCGCCAGCACCCTTACCGCACAGGGATACTATGGCTACACCTTC.

The chain employs TRBV4-1 and TRBJ1-3, with D possibly being TRBD1 (6 bases). This CDR3 is 16 amino acids long. Per germline, CDR1 MGHRA and CDR2 YSYEKL. Trimming stripped 1 base from V and 0 bases from J, with 10 bases between. CDR3 DNA sequence: TGCGCCAGCAGCCAAGGAGGACAGAGCTCTGGAAACACCATATATTTT. Translated, it gives CASSQGGQSSGNTIYF.

The V and J genes are TRBV20-1 and TRBJ2-5, with TRBD2 as a possible D gene (6 bases). Trimming left V 4 bases short and J 5 bases short, with 20 bases between. Germline V gene sequence: CDR1 DFQATT, CDR2 SNEGSKA (reference sequence). This CDR3 is 15 amino acids long. CDR3 sequence reads: CSAKPLASLPETQYF. CDR3 coding DNA: TGCAGTGCTAAGCCCCTAGCGAGCCTTCCCGAGACCCAGTACTTC.

The chain has TRBV20-1 and TRBJ2-1; D is undetermined. Germline V gene sequence: CDR1 DFQATT, CDR2 SNEGSKA (reference sequence). With 3 bases removed from V and 8 bases from J, the gap between germline ends came to 17 bases. This CDR3 is built from 14 residues. The CDR3 here is CSARVGPPGDEQFF. CDR3 in DNA: TGCAGTGCTAGGGTCGGGCCACCTGGAGATGAGCAGTTCTTC.